Listed below are T cell receptor beta chains from one sample, sequenced in a study of beta chain features in type 1 diabetes. Profiling relied on immunoSEQ multiplex PCR, and the TCRdb table lists in-frame clones only, not all of them. The sample lists fewer than 65,000 clones, about 55% seen once, with over 2% in the top ten. Sequenced material: Tregs from blood. The receptor set was obtained from a woman under 30 in good health. The CDR3 runs from the conserved cysteine through the conserved F or W. D genes are given only for firm matches. Clone size appears in some rows only: once, few, many, or a class for an expanded clone.

clone size | CDR3 length | D gene | J gene | V gene | CDR3 DNA | CDR3 protein
- | 15 | TRBD2 | TRBJ2-3 | TRBV7-9 | TGTGCCAGCAGCTTACTGAGCGGGATGGCAAATACGCAGTATTTT | CASSLLSGMANTQYF
- | 12 | - | TRBJ1-1 | TRBV5-6 | TGTGCCAGCAGACTTTCAGGCGCTGAAGCTTTCTTT | CASRLSGAEAFF
- | 15 | TRBD2 | TRBJ2-1 | TRBV7-9 | TGTGCCAGCAGCTCCCAAGCGGGAGGTCACAATGAGCAGTTCTTC | CASSSQAGGHNEQFF
few | 14 | - | TRBJ2-5 | TRBV7-2 | TGTGCCAGCAGCTTAGGTGGCAACCAAGAGACCCAGTACTTC | CASSLGGNQETQYF
- | 15 | - | TRBJ2-7 | TRBV5-8 | TGTGCCAGCAGCTTATCAGGGTCGCCGCGGAACGAGCAGTACTTC | CASSLSGSPRNEQYF
- | 18 | TRBD2 | TRBJ2-5 | TRBV7-9 | TGTGCCAGCAGCCCCGGGACTAGCGGCTGGGAGGGCCAAGAGACCCAGTACTTC | CASSPGTSGWEGQETQYF
once | 15 | - | TRBJ2-3 | TRBV5-1 | TGCGCCAGCAGCTTCGGACAGACTAGCACAGATACGCAGTATTTT | CASSFGQTSTDTQYF
- | 15 | - | TRBJ2-1 | TRBV6-1 | TGTGCCAGCAGTGAAGCGAAGCACCCCTACAATGAGCAGTTCTTC | CASSEAKHPYNEQFF
- | 21 | TRBD2 | TRBJ2-1 | TRBV10-3 | TGTGCCATCAGTGAGTCCCCGGGAGCTAGCGGGAGGGCAGGCTCCTACAATGAGCAGTTCTTC | CAISESPGASGRAGSYNEQFF
once | 15 | - | TRBJ2-2 | TRBV11-2 | TGTGCCAGCAGCTTAGGCTTCGGACAAACCGGGGAGCTGTTTTTT | CASSLGFGQTGELFF
- | 14 | TRBD1 | TRBJ1-3 | TRBV6-5 | TGTGCCAGCAGTTACACAGGGGTTGGAAACACCATATATTTT | CASSYTGVGNTIYF
- | 14 | TRBD2 | TRBJ2-7 | TRBV30 | TGTGCCTGGAGTCTGGGAGGGACTAGCTACGAGCAGTACTTC | CAWSLGGTSYEQYF
- | 19 | TRBD2 | TRBJ2-1 | TRBV10-3 | TGTGCCATCAGTGTCTCGGTGGGGCTTAGCGGGGGGGTCTACAATGAGCAGTTCTTC | CAISVSVGLSGGVYNEQFF
few | 19 | TRBD1 | TRBJ1-1 | TRBV5-6 | TGTGCCAGCAGCTCATATCGGGGACAGGGGGGACAATTGAACACTGAAGCTTTCTTT | CASSSYRGQGGQLNTEAFF
- | 17 | TRBD2 | TRBJ2-3 | TRBV28 | TGTGCCAGCAGTCCCCCTAAAGCGGGAGGGAAGATAGATACGCAGTATTTT | CASSPPKAGGKIDTQYF
- | 12 | - | TRBJ2-2 | TRBV2 | TGTGCCAGCAGTGCCACTAGCGGGGAGCTGTTTTTT | CASSATSGELFF
few | 17 | - | TRBJ2-1 | TRBV4-1 | TGCGCCAGCAGCCAAATAACGGGGGGCCGTCCCTACAATGAGCAGTTCTTC | CASSQITGGRPYNEQFF
- | 16 | TRBD1 | TRBJ1-2 | TRBV5-1 | TGCGCCAGCAGCAAGGGACAGGGTCAGACTAACTATGGCTACACCTTC | CASSKGQGQTNYGYTF
few | 12 | - | TRBJ1-2 | TRBV7-9 | TGTGCCAGCAGCTTAGTCGGCGGTGGCTACACCTTC | CASSLVGGGYTF
- | 14 | - | TRBJ2-2 | TRBV5-1 | TGCGCCAGCAGCTTGGTCGGGGTCACCGGGGAGCTGTTTTTT | CASSLVGVTGELFF
once | 16 | - | TRBJ1-2 | TRBV4-2 | TGTGCCAGCAGCCAAGACTCAACACAGGGAAACTATGGCTACACCTTC | CASSQDSTQGNYGYTF
- | 13 | - | TRBJ2-3 | TRBV29-1 | TGCAGCGCCTTTGCCATCCGGTCCGATACGCAGTATTTT | CSAFAIRSDTQYF
- | 18 | TRBD2 | TRBJ2-3 | TRBV15 | TGTGCCACCAGCAGGGGACTAGCGGGGGGCCGAAGCACAGATACGCAGTATTTT | CATSRGLAGGRSTDTQYF
- | 18 | TRBD2 | TRBJ2-7 | TRBV5-1 | TGCGCCAGCAGCTTGGCAACCGGGACTAGCGGGAGGCCCTACGAGCAGTACTTC | CASSLATGTSGRPYEQYF
once | 14 | - | TRBJ2-1 | TRBV9 | TGTGCCAGCAGCGTCGGGGGGCCCCTCAATGAGCAGTTCTTC | CASSVGGPLNEQFF
- | 14 | - | TRBJ1-6 | TRBV7-2 | TGTGCCAGCAGCTTACCCCAAAGGGAGTCACCCCTCCACTTT | CASSLPQRESPLHF
- | 12 | TRBD1 | TRBJ2-7 | TRBV5-1 | TGCGCCAGCAGCTTGGATGACAGGGGTTTCTACTTC | CASSLDDRGFYF
few | 14 | TRBD1 | TRBJ2-3 | TRBV6-1 | TGTGCCAGCAGTCTCGGACAGGGGACAGATACGCAGTATTTT | CASSLGQGTDTQYF
- | 14 | - | TRBJ1-5 | TRBV4-3 | TGCGCCAGCAGCCAAGTGCTGGGGCTCGAGCCCCAGCATTTT | CASSQVLGLEPQHF
once | 16 | - | TRBJ1-1 | TRBV19 | TGTGCCAGTATCCCCTACTCCAGTGGGCCGAACACTGAAGCTTTCTTT | CASIPYSSGPNTEAFF
- | 16 | TRBD2 | TRBJ2-1 | TRBV7-9 | TGTGCCAGCAGCCTACGGACTAGCGGGAGAGTTCCCCGGCAGTTCTTC | CASSLRTSGRVPRQFF
few | 11 | - | TRBJ2-1 | TRBV28 | TGTGCCAGCGGGCCCGGGGGTGAGCAGTTCTTC | CASGPGGEQFF
- | 9 | - | TRBJ2-5 | TRBV21-1 | TGTGCCAGCCGAGAGACCCAGTACTTC | CASRETQYF
- | 16 | TRBD1 | TRBJ2-3 | TRBV11-2 | TGTGCCAGCAGCCCAGGCGGACAGGGGGCCCCAGATACGCAGTATTTT | CASSPGGQGAPDTQYF
- | 16 | TRBD2 | TRBJ2-3 | TRBV19 | TGTGCCAGTAGTACACAAGCGGGGGCCCTCACAGATACGCAGTATTTT | CASSTQAGALTDTQYF
- | 15 | TRBD1 | TRBJ2-3 | TRBV5-1 | TGCGCCAGCAGCCAAGGGACAGGGCGAACAGATACGCAGTATTTT | CASSQGTGRTDTQYF
few | 13 | - | TRBJ1-1 | TRBV5-1 | TGCGCCAGCAGCTTAACAGGGTTCACTGAAGCTTTCTTT | CASSLTGFTEAFF
- | 19 | TRBD2 | TRBJ2-6 | TRBV5-1 | TGCGCCAGCAGCCAGGGACTAGCGGGCCATTCCTCTGGGGCCAACGTCCTGACTTTC | CASSQGLAGHSSGANVLTF
- | 17 | - | TRBJ1-6 | TRBV28 | TGTGCCAGCAGCTCCCTGGGGGGGGGCTCTTATAATTCACCCCTCCACTTT | CASSSLGGGSYNSPLHF
- | 15 | - | TRBJ1-6 | TRBV11-2 | TGTGCCAGCAGTACAATGGCGGTCTATAATTCACCCCTCCACTTT | CASSTMAVYNSPLHF
- | 11 | - | TRBJ2-5 | TRBV20-1 | TGCAGGCCTGGCCGGGGGGAGACCCAGTACTTC | CRPGRGETQYF